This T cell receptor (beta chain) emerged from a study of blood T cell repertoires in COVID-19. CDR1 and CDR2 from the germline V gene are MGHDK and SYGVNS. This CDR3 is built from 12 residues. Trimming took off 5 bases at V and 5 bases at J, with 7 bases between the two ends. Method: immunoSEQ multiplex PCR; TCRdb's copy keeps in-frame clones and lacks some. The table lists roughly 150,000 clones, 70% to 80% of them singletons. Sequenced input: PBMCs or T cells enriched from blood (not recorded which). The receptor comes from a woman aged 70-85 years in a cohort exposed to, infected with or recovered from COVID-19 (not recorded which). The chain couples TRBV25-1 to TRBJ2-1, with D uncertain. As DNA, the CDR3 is TGTGCCAGCAGTCACCGGGACAATGAGCAGTTCTTC. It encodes CASSHRDNEQFF.